These 9 T cell receptor beta chains came from one sample sequenced in a study of cytomegalovirus exposure and HLA in healthy donors. The study ran its PCR with 60 Vbeta and 13 Jbeta primers. Measured with immunoSEQ multiplex PCR; TCRdb has only the in-frame clones, and not every one. The sample lists 100,000 to 150,000 clones; 60% to 80% were seen once. Sequences were obtained from PBMCs. Every receptor here comes from a man between 25 and 39 years old in good health and CMV-seronegative.

On this clone itself: At one boundary the junction diverges from the germline segment, which might be a read error. The gene calls are TRBV25-1 and TRBJ1-1; D unresolved. The CDR3 extends over 14 amino acids. Germline values: CDR1 MGHDK, CDR2 SYGVNS. CDR3 sequence reads: CASSDPRIGVGFLF. CDR3 DNA: TGTGCCAGCAGTGACCCGAGAATCGGAGTAGGCTTTCTCTTT.

This clone was detected only a few times. The rearrangement uses TRBV5-1 and TRBJ1-6, with D perhaps matching TRBD1 (6 bases). The CDR3 sequence is 14 residues long. Deletions cut 1 base from V and 6 bases from J, with 8 bases between. Germline V gene sequence: CDR1 SGHRS, CDR2 YFSETQ. CDR3 nucleotide sequence: TGCGCCAGCAGCTTGACAGGGTCTAATTCACCCCTCCACTTT. Translating gives CASSLTGSNSPLHF.

The chain employs TRBV11-1 and TRBJ2-5, with D possibly being TRBD2 (7 bases). Trimming left V 4 bases short and J 5 bases short, with 23 bases between. The CDR3 covers 17 residues. Germline-derived CDR1 and CDR2 are SGHAT and FQDESV (reference sequence). The CDR3 sequence: CASSSRGRGGRDETQYF. The CDR3, as DNA: TGTGCCAGCAGCTCACGCGGAAGGGGGGGCCGGGACGAGACCCAGTACTTC.

V is TRBV30 and J is TRBJ2-2; TRBD2 aligns across 10 bases. The germline gives CDR1 GTSNPN, CDR2 SVGIG (reference sequence). The CDR3 loop spans 16 amino acids. V shed 3 bases and J 0 bases; nucleotides not matched to a gene: 4. The CDR3, as DNA: TGTGCCTGGAGGGGACTAGCGCAGGCGAACACCGGGGAGCTGTTTTTT. Translated, it gives CAWRGLAQANTGELFF. Full variable domain (remainder filled in from reference TRBV30 and TRBJ2-2): SQTIHQWPATLVQPVGSPLSLECTVEGTSNPNLYWYRQAAGRGLQLLFYSVGIGQISSEVPQNLSASRPQDRQFILSSKKLLLSDSGFYLCAWRGLAQANTGELFFGEGSRLTVL.

This clone was recorded once. The chain employs TRBV5-6 and TRBJ1-2; D gene uncertain. The CDR3 is made up of 11 amino acids. Germline CDR1 SGHDT, CDR2 YYEEEE. Trimming removed 3 bases from V and 4 bases from J, with 4 bases in between. The CDR3: CASSSSYGYTF. The CDR3 region has the DNA TGTGCCAGCAGCTCCTCCTATGGCTACACCTTC.

The chain links TRBV11-2 to TRBJ1-2; 7 bases match TRBD1. Per the germline V gene, CDR1 is SGHAT and CDR2 is FQNNGV. The J segment lost 4 bases and the V segment lost 3 bases, leaving 5 bases of the junction unmatched. This CDR3 comprises 14 residues. This chain's CDR3 is CASSFDAGGYGYTF. The CDR3 DNA reads TGTGCCAGCAGCTTCGATGCAGGGGGCTATGGCTACACCTTC.

This clone showed up just a few times. The genes are TRBV28 and TRBJ2-7; weak D call: TRBD1 (6 bases). There are 13 residues in the CDR3. CDR1 and CDR2 from the germline V gene are MDHEN and SYDVKM. Trimming shortened V by 8 bases and J by 5 bases, and 16 bases separated the two germline ends. For the CDR3, the DNA is TGTGCCAGCCAACTATACAGGGAACACGAGCAGTACTTC. Translated, it gives CASQLYREHEQYF.

The V gene is TRBV2, the J gene TRBJ1-2; D is unresolved. With 7 bases removed from V and 6 bases from J, the gap between germline ends came to 12 bases. Germline V gene lookup returns CDR1 SNHLY and CDR2 FYNNEI. The CDR3 sequence is 12 residues long. This CDR3 is CASKRTSHGYTF. The CDR3 DNA sequence: TGTGCCAGCAAAAGGACTTCGCATGGCTACACCTTC.

The J gene is TRBJ2-5, the V gene TRBV23-1, with a possible D match to TRBD2 (5 bases). TRBV23-1 is marked as an open reading frame, function uncertain. Trimming took 3 bases from V and 2 from J, leaving 13 bases between them. The CDR3 sequence is 15 residues long. In DNA form, the CDR3 reads TGCGCCAGCAGTCAGATCGCGGGCTTACAAGAGACCCAGTACTTC. Its translation is CASSQIAGLQETQYF.